This T cell receptor (beta chain) was obtained from a study of blood T cell repertoires in COVID-19 (dated by TCRdb to about 2020). Background for the entire study: Collaborator samples came from the United States, Italy and Spain and covered acute and convalescent phases of COVID-19. A freely available public database, intended as a resource for researchers studying the immune response to SARS-CoV-2, is where the repertoires were released. Subjects who had been exposed to COVID-19, were actively infected with it, or had recovered from it provided the deeply sampled blood TCRbeta repertoires that made up the dataset. The sample metadata nearly always contained a de-identified subject ID, COVID-19 status, age in years and sex. HLA class I and class II types, where available, came from metadata supplied by the sample provider rather than from assay-based typing. The prospective study material was composed of cDNA or gDNA derived from T cells, B-cell-depleted T cells, or PBMCs. The samples were drawn from two sources: the first 160 participants of the ongoing ImmuneRACE study, and 1,254 subjects contributed by 6 global collaborators. The study at large found these results: Clinical and demographic metadata were provided uncurated, with the amount varying by source and participant.

The CDR1 and CDR2 encoded by the germline V gene (reference sequence) are LNHDA and SQIVND. Trimming leaves V shorter by 5 bases and J shorter by 1 base, with the junction holding 11 bases beyond the gene matches. The CDR3 goes from the cysteine to the phenylalanine over 17 residues. The entry retains the CDR3 DNA only, 51 bases that are in frame from base 1. This clone has more than one count but fewer than ten. The clone's antigen remains unknown. Within one base of it there is no much larger clone, and no base qualities were kept. The immunoSEQ Assay, a bias-controlled multiplex PCR, was used to amplify TCRbeta CDR3 regions from genomic DNA. Under the source paper's analysis protocol: Nucleated cell counts per sample were estimated from amplification of reference gene primers within the assay. To quantify the absolute abundance of each unique TCRbeta CDR3 rearrangement, sequence reads were collapsed and filtered. For each sample, productive Simpson clonality was calculated as the square root of Simpson's diversity index over productive rearrangements. TCRdb's version of the immuneACCESS table is confined to in-frame rearrangements and falls short of the full clone set. An unresolved V gene accounts for under half of the shortfall where checked; the remainder is of unknown origin. That table furnishes V, J and clone size, whereas the DNA furnished D and trimming. Counted in this sample were approximately 200,000 clones; more than 80% of them appeared once. The leading ten clones occupy roughly 3% of the sample.

Participants in the prospective study were enrolled through a virtual design, were aged about 18 to 90 years, and lived in some 24 United States geographic areas. In the prospective study, participants were assigned to cohorts based on the clinical history participants reported in a screening survey and a study questionnaire. In the prospective study, whole blood, serum and a nasopharyngeal or oropharyngeal swab were collected from each participant by mobile phlebotomists. Participants in the prospective study had the option to provide additional blood draws and questionnaires over a roughly 2-month period. Prospective study blood samples were shipped either frozen or at room temperature before DNA extraction.

The V gene is TRBV19 and the J gene is TRBJ2-3; 8 bases in between match TRBD1. Sequenced material: PBMCs or T cells enriched from blood (not recorded which). The origin of this receptor is a woman in her late teens or twenties in a cohort exposed to, infected with or recovered from COVID-19 (not recorded which). The nucleotides are TGTGCCAGTAGTTTTTATTTCCAGGGGGCAGGCACAGATACGCAGTATTTT. Its product reads: CASSFYFQGAGTDTQYF.